The 22 T cell receptor beta chains presented below share a single source sample, sequenced in a study of shared clonotypes between healthy human individuals. CD45RO-negative CD8 cells positively selected for CCR7 made up the naive population, which excluded terminally differentiated effector memory CD45RA+ cells. Here immunoSEQ multiplex PCR was the method, and the copy in TCRdb shows in-frame clones only, minus some. The data contain around 2,100,000 clones, roughly 95% of them singletons. Sequenced: naive CD8+ T cells sorted from blood. Receptor source: a man aged 18-30 years in good health.

V usage is TRBV9 and J usage is TRBJ1-2, with 8 bases matching TRBD1. The CDR3 has 15 residues. Germline CDR1 SGDLS, CDR2 YYNGEE. The junction had 13 bases not matched to a gene; V was cut back by 6 bases and J by 6 bases. The CDR3 region has the DNA TGTGCCAGCACCCTTACCCCGGCAGGGGGCCATGGCTACACCTTC. Translated, it gives CASTLTPAGGHGYTF. Supplemented by reference TRBV9 and TRBJ1-2, the full variable domain reads DSGVTQTPKHLITATGQRVTLRCSPRSGDLSVYWYQQSLDQGLQFLIQYYNGEERAKGNILERFSAQQFPDLHSELNLSSLELGDSALYFCASTLTPAGGHGYTFGSGTRLTVV.

The rearrangement uses TRBV9 and TRBJ2-7, with D perhaps TRBD1 or TRBD2 (6 bases each). The CDR3 extends over 15 amino acids. Germline CDR1 reads SGDLS; CDR2 reads YYNGEE. Trimming pared 3 bases from V and 2 bases from J, leaving 15 bases between. The CDR3 DNA follows: TGTGCCAGCAGCGCTACACCGGGGGCAACCTACGAGCAGTACTTC. Translated, it gives CASSATPGATYEQYF.

As DNA, the CDR3 is TGTGCCAGCAGCGACCCTAATAATAACTATGGCTACACCTTC. It yields the protein CASSDPNNNYGYTF. The chain has TRBV9 and TRBJ1-2; D uncertain. The CDR3 runs 14 residues. Trimming removed 3 bases from V and 1 base from J, with 10 bases in between. The germline CDR1 and CDR2 sequences are SGDLS and YYNGEE.

Note on this clone: The sample contains more than one DNA sequence encoding this CDR3. The genes are TRBV27 and TRBJ1-2, with D unresolved. The V gene lost 2 bases and the J gene lost 2 bases, with 9 bases spanning the gap. The CDR3 sequence is 14 residues long. Germline loops: CDR1 MNHEY, CDR2 SMNVEV (reference sequence). Here the CDR3 DNA reads TGTGCCAGCAGTTTACGAGGGTCCAACTATGGCTACACCTTC. Translating it yields CASSLRGSNYGYTF.

V and J are TRBV10-2 and TRBJ2-5, with 7 bases lining up with TRBD2. This CDR3 has 15 residues. Germline V gene sequence: CDR1 WSHSY, CDR2 SAAADI. Trimming took 3 bases from V and 5 from J; bases not matched to a gene: 9. The CDR3 here is CASSDPTGGEETQYF. Here the CDR3 DNA reads TGCGCCAGCAGTGACCCTACTGGGGGGGAGGAGACCCAGTACTTC.

The chain is built from TRBV6-6 and TRBJ2-7, with D possibly being TRBD2 (6 bases). This CDR3 is built from 12 residues. V lost 6 bases and J lost 2, with 8 bases in between. The germline CDR1 and CDR2 sequences are MNHNY and SVGAGI (reference sequence). In nucleotides, the CDR3 is TGTGCCAGCAGGGAGGGACCCTACGAGCAGTACTTC. Translation: CASREGPYEQYF.

In this sample, this clone turned up once. The CDR3 loop reads CAWSYLGTEQYF. The CDR3, as DNA: TGTGCCTGGAGTTACTTAGGAACAGAGCAGTACTTC. The chain joins TRBV30 to TRBJ2-7; D is undetermined. The CDR3 totals 12 residues. Germline V gene sequence: CDR1 GTSNPN, CDR2 SVGIG (reference sequence). V lost 2 bases to trimming and J lost 7 bases, with 12 bases between them.

The chain couples TRBV19 to TRBJ2-7; tentative D call: TRBD1 (6 bases). The V and J ends lost 2 bases and 6 bases respectively, with 11 bases between them. Germline CDR1 LNHDA, CDR2 SQIVND (reference sequence). This CDR3 is built from 13 residues. The CDR3 region has the DNA TGTGCCAGTAGTATATCAGGGGTGGTCGAGCAGTACTTC. Translation: CASSISGVVEQYF.

To note about this clone: Other DNA sequences in the same sample also yield this CDR3. This chain's CDR3 is CASSLSPAGAGEQYF. For the CDR3, the DNA is TGTGCCAGCAGTTTATCCCCGGCGGGGGCCGGGGAGCAGTACTTC. This chain uses TRBV27 with TRBJ2-7; D perhaps matches TRBD2 (7 bases). The CDR3 runs to 15 residues. Germline V CDR1 and CDR2: MNHEY, SMNVEV (reference sequence). V shed 0 bases and J shed 7 bases, with 16 bases lying between them.

The V gene is TRBV10-3, the J gene TRBJ2-7, with 8 bases lining up with TRBD2. With 8 bases clipped from V and 6 bases from J, the junction kept 12 bases outside the gene matches. Per the germline V gene, CDR1 is ENHRY and CDR2 is SYGVKD. There are 14 residues in the CDR3. CDR3: CAIQSTLAGVEQYF. In DNA, the CDR3 is TGTGCCATCCAGTCCACTCTAGCGGGCGTCGAGCAGTACTTC.

The chain employs TRBV7-9 and TRBJ2-2; 7 bases map to TRBD1. The CDR3 has 15 residues. Losses at the gene ends were 6 bases for V and 0 bases for J; bases not matched to a gene: 4. The germline V gene encodes CDR1 SEHNR and CDR2 FQNEAQ (reference sequence). The CDR3 is CASSWDSANTGELFF. The DNA of the CDR3 is TGTGCCAGCAGTTGGGACAGTGCGAACACCGGGGAGCTGTTTTTT.

The chain has TRBV2 and TRBJ2-7, with D possibly being TRBD1 (6 bases). CDR1 is SNHLY, CDR2 FYNNEI, per germline. This CDR3 contains 14 residues. Trimming cost V 3 bases and J 3 bases, with 12 bases left between them. The CDR3 is CASSDLQGDYEQYF. CDR3 nucleotides: TGTGCCAGCAGTGATCTACAGGGTGACTACGAGCAGTACTTC.

For this clone: Other DNA sequences of this sample code for an identical CDR3. V is TRBV25-1 and J is TRBJ2-1, with a weak D call TRBD2 (5 bases). Germline V gene sequence: CDR1 MGHDK, CDR2 SYGVNS. This CDR3 has 13 amino acids. V lost 4 bases and J 2 bases, leaving 6 bases between the germline ends. CDR3: CASSAGTYNEQFF. DNA for the CDR3: TGTGCCAGCAGTGCCGGGACCTACAATGAGCAGTTCTTC.

This clone has only a few counts. Other DNA sequences in the same sample also yield this CDR3. The chain employs TRBV4-1 and TRBJ1-2; TRBD1 matches at 7 bases. Germline V lookup: CDR1 MGHRA, CDR2 YSYEKL. This CDR3 has 13 amino acids. Trimming removed 1 base from V and 4 bases from J; junction bases left unmatched: 0. CDR3 coding DNA: TGCGCCAGCAGCCAAGGACAGGGCTATGGCTACACCTTC. It specifies CASSQGQGYGYTF.

The chain joins TRBV9 to TRBJ2-1; D perhaps matches TRBD1 (6 bases). V gave up 4 bases and J gave up 10 bases, with 15 bases separating them. The germline V gene encodes CDR1 SGDLS and CDR2 YYNGEE. This CDR3 contains 13 residues. The CDR3 DNA follows: TGTGCCAGCAGCCCATCCACAGGGAACGAGCAGTTCTTC. Amino acids: CASSPSTGNEQFF.

J is TRBJ1-5 and V is TRBV11-2; TRBD1 agrees at 8 bases. This CDR3 has 16 amino acids. The germline CDR1 and CDR2 sequences are SGHAT and FQNNGV. Trimming removed 4 bases from V and 7 bases from J; junction bases left unmatched: 12. CDR3 DNA: TGTGCCAGCAGCTCAGGACAGGGTGGGGGGCAACAGCCCCAGCATTTT. This gives the protein CASSSGQGGGQQPQHF.

The rearrangement joins TRBV7-9 to TRBJ2-7; 9 nucleotides match TRBD2. V trimming: 8 bases; J trimming: 7 bases; junction bases outside the gene matches: 21. The CDR3 runs 17 residues. In germline, CDR1 is SEHNR, CDR2 FQNEAQ (reference sequence). The CDR3 nucleotides read TGTGCCAGCGAGCCGGGTGCGGGGGGGCCCCTGGTCGTGGAGCAGTACTTC. It codes for CASEPGAGGPLVVEQYF. The entire variable domain, with the rest obtained from reference TRBV7-9 and TRBJ2-7, is as follows: DTGVSQNPRHKITKRGQNVTFRCDPISEHNRLYWYRQTLGQGPEFLTYFQNEAQLEKSRLLSDRFSAERPKGSFSTLEIQRTEQGDSAMYLCASEPGAGGPLVVEQYFGPGTRLTVT.

As concerns this clone: The sample contains more than one DNA sequence encoding this CDR3. J is TRBJ1-1 and V is TRBV27; unclear D gene. CDR3 length: 13 amino acids. The germline V gene encodes CDR1 MNHEY and CDR2 SMNVEV (reference sequence). V was trimmed by 5 bases and J by 0 bases, leaving 7 bases between them. Here the CDR3 DNA reads TGTGCCAGCAGTGCGCTTATGAACACTGAAGCTTTCTTT. Its protein is CASSALMNTEAFF.

This sequence joins TRBV27 and TRBJ1-2; tentative D call: TRBD1 (5 bases). This CDR3 is 16 amino acids long. Germline assignment: CDR1 MNHEY and CDR2 SMNVEV (reference sequence). Trimming cost V 0 bases and J 1 base, with 12 bases left between them. The CDR3 nucleotides read TGTGCCAGCAGTTTATCCGGGACGGCGATTAACTATGGCTACACCTTC. This encodes CASSLSGTAINYGYTF.

The chain links TRBV9 to TRBJ2-1; 7 positions match TRBD1. Germline CDR1 SGDLS, CDR2 YYNGEE. This CDR3 region has 17 residues. With V trimmed by 4 bases and J by 0 bases, 10 bases remained unmatched. The CDR3 DNA sequence: TGTGCCAGCAGCCCCCGACAGGGAATCCCCTCCTACAATGAGCAGTTCTTC. Translating gives CASSPRQGIPSYNEQFF.

The genes are TRBV28 and TRBJ2-3, with TRBD2 matching over 9 bases. The V and J ends lost 4 bases and 0 bases, in that order; junction bases with no gene match: 11. This CDR3 spans 18 amino acids. Germline CDR1 is MDHEN and CDR2 is SYDVKM. The CDR3 is CASSSSTGTSSSTDTQYF. The DNA of the CDR3 is TGTGCCAGCAGTTCATCCACCGGGACTAGCTCTAGCACAGATACGCAGTATTTT.

The rearrangement uses TRBV19 and TRBJ2-3; 8 bases agree with TRBD2. The germline gives CDR1 LNHDA, CDR2 SQIVND (reference sequence). The CDR3 consists of 15 residues. The V and J ends lost 4 bases and 6 bases, in that order; junction bases with no gene match: 9. For the CDR3, the DNA is TGTGCCAGTAGTAATAGCGGGGCCGCCTCGGATACGCAGTATTTT. Amino acid sequence: CASSNSGAASDTQYF. The complete variable domain, with remaining parts taken from reference TRBV19 and TRBJ2-3, reads DGGITQSPKYLFRKEGQNVTLSCEQNLNHDAMYWYRQDPGQGLRLIYYSQIVNDFQKGDIAEGYSVSREKKESFPLTVTSAQKNPTAFYLCASSNSGAASDTQYFGPGTRLTVL.